Listed here is a single TCR beta chain. Its antigen is unknown. A junction end diverges from the germline sequence, so it may reflect a read error. In the same sample, other DNA sequences code for this CDR3. The data belong to a study of OX40 agonist ivuxolimab in advanced cancers. In the study overall: Every patient in dose escalation had hepatocellular carcinoma, melanoma, renal cell or head and neck cancer.

The data were produced by immunoSEQ multiplex PCR, yet TCRdb's version contains in-frame clones alone and is incomplete. Here the sample spans tens of thousands of clones, 65% to 85% being singletons. Study conclusions and caveats: The expanded peripheral T cells' antigen specificity was not determined. Clonal expansion from baseline to week 6 occurred in both CD4+ and CD8+ T cells.

Per germline, CDR1 MDHEN and CDR2 SYDVKM. The CDR3 runs 12 residues. Source: CD4+ or CD8+ T cells sorted from blood, taken in a trial of the OX40 agonist ivuxolimab. The sequence was collected from an adult with an advanced solid tumor such as melanoma, head and neck, liver or kidney cancer. This rearrangement joins TRBV28 to TRBJ2-7; D gene unclear. CDR3 sequence (DNA): TGTGCCAGCAGTCCGGTGACCTACGAACAGTACTTC. Amino acids: CASSPVTYEQYF.